The clone carrying this T cell receptor (beta chain) came up a few times. The data originate from a study of blood T cell repertoires in COVID-19. Study at large: Samples of COVID-19 (acute and convalescent) were obtained from the United States, Italy and Spain. PBMCs, B-cell-depleted T cells, or T cells provided the cDNA or gDNA that made up the material.

V was clipped by 4 bases and J by 4 bases; unmatched bases: 12. This CDR3 has 16 residues. Per the germline V gene, CDR1 is LGHNA and CDR2 is YNFKEQ. Authors' analysis steps: The authors estimated nucleated cell counts from reference gene primer amplification. Sequencing was performed with immunoSEQ multiplex PCR; in TCRdb, only in-frame clones are kept and a portion is missing. For V, J and clone size, that table is used; D and trimming come from the DNA. Here the sample spans over 75,000 clones, roughly four fifths being singletons. This receptor was identified in a man aged 65 to 79 with acute or convalescent COVID-19. The specimen sequenced was peripheral blood. The chain has TRBV4-2 and TRBJ1-2; TRBD1 matches 7 bases. CDR3 sequence (DNA): TGTGCCAGCAGCCTTTCAGGAAGGGACAGCGGCTATGGCTACACCTTC. It translates to CASSLSGRDSGYGYTF.